The subject of this entry is one T cell receptor beta chain. What it recognizes is unknown. This sample was taken from a study of CD8 T cells in Susac syndrome. Findings and caveats of the study: It was acknowledged in the study that its TCR sequencing and HLA analysis involved a relatively small number of individuals.

V dropped 3 bases and J dropped 7; count of bases not matched to a gene: 11. CDR1 is SGHTA, CDR2 FQGNSA, per germline. The length of the CDR3 is 16 residues. Sequencing of TCR beta was performed on blood CD8+ T cells and on blood CD4+ T cells. Negative isolation yielded the CD8+ and CD4+ T cells, while FACS enriched the TEMRA cells. RNA totalling about 0.45 to 1 ug underwent reverse transcription with random hexamers. An immunoSEQ multiplex PCR generated amplified TCR beta CDR3 products spanning 54 Vbeta and 13 Jbeta. In TCRdb, the immunoSEQ multiplex PCR reads were re-called with MiXCR into one record per CDR3 protein. The profile covers approximately 180,000 distinct CDR3 sequences, with 90% to 97% appearing a single time and roughly 0.095% taken by the ten largest.

The sample consisted of CD4+ T cells from PBMCs. The sequence derives from a human donor with multiple sclerosis. The chain carries TRBV7-2 and TRBJ2-7, with 11 nucleotides matching TRBD1. The CDR3 protein is CASSFYPDRGRREQYF. In nucleotides, the CDR3 is TGTGCCAGCAGCTTCTACCCGGACAGGGGGCGGAGGGAGCAGTACTTC.